The rows below give T cell receptor beta chains drawn from one sample of a study of blood T cell repertoires in COVID-19. Generated by immunoSEQ multiplex PCR, the TCRdb table keeps only in-frame clones and is missing some. Counted here are some 120,000 clones, approximately 80% occurring once; the ten biggest clones make up around 20%. Sequencing used peripheral blood. The receptors originated from a man aged 80 or over with acute or convalescent COVID-19. Each CDR3 is given with its conserved first and last residue. Each record gives: D gene, V gene, clone size, J gene, CDR3 protein, CDR3 DNA. A D gene is named only where the DNA matches it firmly. Size is stated for part of the rows, as once, few or many counts, or as a class when the clone is expanded.

d_call: .; v_call: TRBV3-1/TRBV3-2; clone_size: .; j_call: TRBJ2-2; cdr3_aa: CASSQDPGIAGELFF; cdr3_nt: TGTGCCAGCAGCCAAGATCCCGGGATTGCCGGGGAGCTGTTTTTT
d_call: TRBD1; v_call: TRBV7-2; clone_size: .; j_call: TRBJ2-1; cdr3_aa: CASSSSGQSYNEQFF; cdr3_nt: TGTGCCAGCAGCTCCTCGGGACAGTCCTACAATGAGCAGTTCTTC
d_call: .; v_call: TRBV19; clone_size: .; j_call: TRBJ2-3; cdr3_aa: CASSAGQPSTDTQYF; cdr3_nt: TGTGCCAGTAGTGCGGGACAGCCGAGCACAGATACGCAGTATTTT
d_call: .; v_call: TRBV3-1/TRBV3-2; clone_size: .; j_call: TRBJ1-4; cdr3_aa: CASSQDVRRRLFF; cdr3_nt: TGTGCCAGCAGCCAAGATGTACGGAGAAGACTGTTTTTT
d_call: TRBD1; v_call: TRBV5-1; clone_size: .; j_call: TRBJ1-1; cdr3_aa: CASSLDYRGTEAFF; cdr3_nt: TGCGCCAGCAGCTTGGACTACAGGGGGACTGAAGCTTTCTTT
d_call: TRBD1; v_call: TRBV18; clone_size: .; j_call: TRBJ1-4; cdr3_aa: CASSPGQQNEKLFF; cdr3_nt: TGTGCCAGCTCACCGGGACAGCAAAATGAAAAACTGTTTTTT
d_call: .; v_call: TRBV28; clone_size: .; j_call: TRBJ1-6; cdr3_aa: CASSLSQARGFIVASPLHF; cdr3_nt: TGTGCCAGCAGTTTATCCCAGGCCCGGGGATTTATCGTAGCTTCACCCCTCCACTTT
d_call: TRBD2; v_call: TRBV6-2/TRBV6-3; clone_size: .; j_call: TRBJ2-3; cdr3_aa: CASSRGLAGGHTQYF; cdr3_nt: TGTGCCAGCAGTCGCGGACTAGCGGGGGGACATACGCAGTATTTT
d_call: .; v_call: TRBV10-3; clone_size: .; j_call: TRBJ1-3; cdr3_aa: CATGILQGGNTIYF; cdr3_nt: TGTGCCACAGGCATCCTCCAAGGCGGAAACACCATATATTTT
d_call: .; v_call: TRBV9; clone_size: .; j_call: TRBJ2-1; cdr3_aa: CASSGLVYNEQFF; cdr3_nt: TGTGCCAGCAGCGGACTAGTTTACAATGAGCAGTTCTTC
d_call: TRBD1; v_call: TRBV19; clone_size: .; j_call: TRBJ2-7; cdr3_aa: CASSPAGTGTYEQYF; cdr3_nt: TGTGCCAGTAGTCCAGCCGGGACAGGTACCTACGAGCAGTACTTC
d_call: .; v_call: TRBV7-8; clone_size: .; j_call: TRBJ2-7; cdr3_aa: CASSSPLMGAGYEQYF; cdr3_nt: TGTGCCAGCAGCTCCCCCTTAATGGGGGCTGGGTACGAGCAGTACTTC
d_call: TRBD1; v_call: TRBV6-5; clone_size: .; j_call: TRBJ1-1; cdr3_aa: CASGQGLGEAFF; cdr3_nt: TGTGCCAGCGGACAGGGGCTGGGGGAAGCTTTCTTT
d_call: .; v_call: TRBV5-4; clone_size: .; j_call: TRBJ2-4; cdr3_aa: CASSLDLAKNIQYF; cdr3_nt: TGTGCCAGCAGCTTGGATCTAGCCAAAAACATTCAGTACTTC
d_call: .; v_call: TRBV2; clone_size: once; j_call: TRBJ2-2; cdr3_aa: CASQARRLDTGELFF; cdr3_nt: TGTGCCAGTCAGGCCCGGAGGTTGGACACCGGGGAGCTGTTTTTT
d_call: .; v_call: TRBV6-5; clone_size: .; j_call: TRBJ2-1; cdr3_aa: CASRQYNEQFF; cdr3_nt: TGTGCCAGCAGACAATACAATGAGCAGTTCTTC
d_call: TRBD1; v_call: TRBV29-1; clone_size: .; j_call: TRBJ1-2; cdr3_aa: CSVQTGGTQYGYTF; cdr3_nt: TGCAGCGTCCAGACAGGGGGGACCCAGTATGGCTACACCTTC
d_call: .; v_call: TRBV6-5; clone_size: .; j_call: TRBJ1-6; cdr3_aa: CASRLDTSYNSPLHF; cdr3_nt: TGTGCCAGCAGATTAGATACCTCCTATAATTCACCCCTCCACTTT
d_call: TRBD2; v_call: TRBV30; clone_size: .; j_call: TRBJ2-3; cdr3_aa: CAWSPFRTSGANTQYF; cdr3_nt: TGTGCCTGGAGTCCATTCCGGACTAGCGGGGCAAATACGCAGTATTTT
d_call: .; v_call: TRBV5-4; clone_size: .; j_call: TRBJ2-5; cdr3_aa: CASSSAGGETQYF; cdr3_nt: TGTGCCAGCAGCAGCGCCGGGGGAGAGACCCAGTACTTC
d_call: TRBD1; v_call: TRBV3-1/TRBV3-2; clone_size: .; j_call: TRBJ1-6; cdr3_aa: CASSQGLGGRSPLHF; cdr3_nt: TGTGCCAGCAGCCAAGGTCTAGGGGGCAGATCACCCCTCCACTTT
d_call: TRBD1; v_call: TRBV14; clone_size: .; j_call: TRBJ2-7; cdr3_aa: CASSRPGTGTYEQYF; cdr3_nt: TGTGCCAGCAGCCGCCCCGGGACAGGGACGTACGAGCAGTACTTC
d_call: TRBD1; v_call: TRBV2; clone_size: .; j_call: TRBJ1-1; cdr3_aa: CASKRNLYDRAAAEAFF; cdr3_nt: TGTGCCAGCAAGCGGAATCTATACGACAGGGCCGCGGCTGAAGCTTTCTTT
d_call: .; v_call: TRBV5-1; clone_size: .; j_call: TRBJ1-1; cdr3_aa: CASSPGTFSNTEAFF; cdr3_nt: TGCGCCAGCAGCCCCGGGACATTTTCGAACACTGAAGCTTTCTTT
d_call: .; v_call: TRBV28; clone_size: .; j_call: TRBJ1-5; cdr3_aa: CASSLLSQPQHF; cdr3_nt: TGTGCCAGCTCATTACTCTCTCAGCCCCAGCATTTT
d_call: TRBD1; v_call: TRBV28; clone_size: .; j_call: TRBJ1-1; cdr3_aa: CASSLSGTAIMNTEAFF; cdr3_nt: TGTGCCAGCAGTTTATCCGGGACAGCGATTATGAACACTGAAGCTTTCTTT
d_call: .; v_call: TRBV2; clone_size: once; j_call: TRBJ1-1; cdr3_aa: CASTETQGMNTEAFF; cdr3_nt: TGTGCCAGCACCGAAACACAGGGTATGAACACTGAAGCTTTCTTT
d_call: .; v_call: TRBV19; clone_size: .; j_call: TRBJ2-6; cdr3_aa: CASRLQGLGGANVLTF; cdr3_nt: TGTGCCAGTCGGTTACAGGGTTTAGGAGGGGCCAACGTCCTGACTTTC
d_call: .; v_call: TRBV7-7; clone_size: once; j_call: TRBJ2-5; cdr3_aa: CASSPGGGLGETQYF; cdr3_nt: TGTGCCAGCAGCCCTGGGGGGGGCCTAGGAGAGACCCAGTACTTC
d_call: .; v_call: TRBV11-2; clone_size: .; j_call: TRBJ1-1; cdr3_aa: CASSLYRGQTLNTEAFF; cdr3_nt: TGTGCCAGCAGCTTATATAGAGGACAGACTCTGAACACTGAAGCTTTCTTT
d_call: .; v_call: TRBV6-5; clone_size: .; j_call: TRBJ1-6; cdr3_aa: CASSSREIGNSPLHF; cdr3_nt: TGTGCCAGCAGTTCCCGGGAGATAGGGAATTCACCCCTCCACTTT
d_call: .; v_call: TRBV7-9; clone_size: .; j_call: TRBJ1-2; cdr3_aa: CASRLEDGYTF; cdr3_nt: TGTGCCAGCAGGCTAGAAGATGGCTACACCTTC
d_call: TRBD1; v_call: TRBV5-5; clone_size: once; j_call: TRBJ1-6; cdr3_aa: CASSFSQGSYNSPLHF; cdr3_nt: TGTGCCAGCAGCTTCTCACAGGGGTCCTATAATTCACCCCTCCACTTT
d_call: .; v_call: TRBV3-1/TRBV3-2; clone_size: .; j_call: TRBJ2-7; cdr3_aa: CASSQVGAQGPEQYF; cdr3_nt: TGTGCCAGCAGCCAAGTCGGCGCACAGGGCCCCGAGCAGTACTTC
d_call: .; v_call: TRBV12-3/TRBV12-4; clone_size: .; j_call: TRBJ1-1; cdr3_aa: CASSSGGRGAFF; cdr3_nt: TGTGCCAGCAGTTCCGGGGGGAGAGGAGCTTTCTTT
d_call: .; v_call: TRBV10-3; clone_size: few; j_call: TRBJ2-5; cdr3_aa: CAISESPSISFGETQYF; cdr3_nt: TGTGCCATCAGTGAGTCCCCGTCAATCAGTTTCGGGGAGACCCAGTACTTC
d_call: TRBD1; v_call: TRBV10-3; clone_size: .; j_call: TRBJ1-1; cdr3_aa: CAISRDSTEAFF; cdr3_nt: TGTGCCATCAGTCGGGACAGCACTGAAGCTTTCTTT
d_call: .; v_call: TRBV5-1; clone_size: .; j_call: TRBJ1-5; cdr3_aa: CASSPDSPNQPQHF; cdr3_nt: TGCGCCAGCAGCCCGGACAGTCCCAATCAGCCCCAGCATTTT
d_call: .; v_call: TRBV7-9; clone_size: .; j_call: TRBJ1-3; cdr3_aa: CASSPQGSSSGNTIYF; cdr3_nt: TGTGCCAGCAGCCCGCAGGGCTCCAGCTCTGGAAACACCATATATTTT
d_call: .; v_call: TRBV30; clone_size: .; j_call: TRBJ2-1; cdr3_aa: CAWSRGGDRNEQFF; cdr3_nt: TGTGCCTGGAGTAGAGGTGGAGACCGCAATGAGCAGTTCTTC
d_call: .; v_call: TRBV6-6; clone_size: once; j_call: TRBJ2-2; cdr3_aa: CASLSGMANTGELFF; cdr3_nt: TGTGCCAGCTTGAGCGGTATGGCGAACACCGGGGAGCTGTTTTTT
d_call: TRBD1; v_call: TRBV5-6; clone_size: .; j_call: TRBJ2-7; cdr3_aa: CASSADRATSYEQYF; cdr3_nt: TGTGCCAGCAGCGCTGACAGGGCCACCTCCTACGAGCAGTACTTC
d_call: TRBD2; v_call: TRBV30; clone_size: .; j_call: TRBJ2-7; cdr3_aa: CAWSIGGFAYEQYF; cdr3_nt: TGTGCCTGGAGTATCGGGGGGTTTGCCTACGAGCAGTACTTC
d_call: .; v_call: TRBV12-2; clone_size: few; j_call: TRBJ2-7; cdr3_aa: CASRLEKGAGQGAWEQYF; cdr3_nt: TGTGCAAGTCGCTTAGAGAAAGGGGCGGGACAGGGGGCTTGGGAGCAGTACTTC
d_call: TRBD1; v_call: TRBV4-2; clone_size: .; j_call: TRBJ1-6; cdr3_aa: CASSRDIPGQGFGSSSYNSPLHF; cdr3_nt: TGTGCCAGCAGCCGGGACATTCCGGGACAGGGCTTTGGGTCAAGCTCCTATAATTCACCCCTCCACTTT
d_call: .; v_call: TRBV5-1; clone_size: few; j_call: TRBJ2-7; cdr3_aa: CASSSTGTPPDEQYF; cdr3_nt: TGCGCCAGCAGTTCAACAGGGACCCCTCCGGACGAGCAGTACTTC
d_call: TRBD1; v_call: TRBV28; clone_size: .; j_call: TRBJ2-4; cdr3_aa: CASSPRTGVQNIQYF; cdr3_nt: TGTGCCAGCAGTCCCCGGACAGGGGTCCAAAACATTCAGTACTTC
d_call: .; v_call: TRBV6-5; clone_size: .; j_call: TRBJ1-5; cdr3_aa: CASAPVREWPQHF; cdr3_nt: TGTGCCAGCGCCCCAGTCCGGGAATGGCCCCAGCATTTT
d_call: TRBD1; v_call: TRBV10-2; clone_size: .; j_call: TRBJ2-7; cdr3_aa: CASTPPQSTGTYEQYF; cdr3_nt: TGCGCCAGCACTCCCCCGCAGTCGACAGGGACCTACGAGCAGTACTTC
d_call: TRBD1; v_call: TRBV7-9; clone_size: .; j_call: TRBJ2-5; cdr3_aa: CASSLAQGQVYF; cdr3_nt: TGTGCCAGCAGCTTAGCGCAGGGACAGGTATACTTC
d_call: .; v_call: TRBV27; clone_size: .; j_call: TRBJ2-7; cdr3_aa: CASSLQYTRSYEQYF; cdr3_nt: TGTGCCAGCAGTTTACAGTACACCAGGTCCTACGAGCAGTACTTC
d_call: TRBD2; v_call: TRBV5-5; clone_size: .; j_call: TRBJ2-3; cdr3_aa: CASCLAGGSFDTQYF; cdr3_nt: TGTGCCAGCTGTCTAGCGGGGGGGTCTTTTGATACGCAGTATTTT
d_call: .; v_call: TRBV7-2; clone_size: .; j_call: TRBJ2-7; cdr3_aa: CASSLVDTSSYEQYF; cdr3_nt: TGTGCCAGCAGCTTAGTGGACACGAGCTCCTACGAGCAGTACTTC
d_call: .; v_call: TRBV7-2; clone_size: .; j_call: TRBJ1-2; cdr3_aa: CASSLDGLYGYTF; cdr3_nt: TGTGCCAGCAGCTTAGACGGACTCTATGGCTACACCTTC